This T cell receptor (beta chain) was captured in a study of early T cells in non-severe SARS-CoV-2 infection. The CDR3 spans 13 residues. The germline V and J ends were trimmed by 3 bases and 7 bases, with 15 bases remaining between them. From germline, CDR1 is SQVTM and CDR2 ANQGSEA. This clonotype has a handful of counts. The antigen is unknown. Unique molecular identifiers were affixed to single, distinct cDNA molecules. TCRdb re-called the 5' RACE reads with MiXCR, one entry per CDR3 protein. The sample contains about 110,000 distinct CDR3 sequences, 9% to 13% of which appear only once. Findings and limits, study-wide: Clonotype matching in VDJdb favored anti-spike CD8 responses and did not capture private and CD4 specificities.

Sequencing was carried out using whole blood. The chain recombines TRBV29-1 with TRBJ1-2; D unclear. The source of this sequence is an adult who was a healthcare worker with PCR-confirmed SARS-CoV-2 infection or an uninfected control (not recorded which). The CDR3 loop reads CSVDEGEVGGYTF. For the CDR3, the DNA is TGCAGCGTTGACGAAGGTGAAGTAGGTGGCTACACCTTC.